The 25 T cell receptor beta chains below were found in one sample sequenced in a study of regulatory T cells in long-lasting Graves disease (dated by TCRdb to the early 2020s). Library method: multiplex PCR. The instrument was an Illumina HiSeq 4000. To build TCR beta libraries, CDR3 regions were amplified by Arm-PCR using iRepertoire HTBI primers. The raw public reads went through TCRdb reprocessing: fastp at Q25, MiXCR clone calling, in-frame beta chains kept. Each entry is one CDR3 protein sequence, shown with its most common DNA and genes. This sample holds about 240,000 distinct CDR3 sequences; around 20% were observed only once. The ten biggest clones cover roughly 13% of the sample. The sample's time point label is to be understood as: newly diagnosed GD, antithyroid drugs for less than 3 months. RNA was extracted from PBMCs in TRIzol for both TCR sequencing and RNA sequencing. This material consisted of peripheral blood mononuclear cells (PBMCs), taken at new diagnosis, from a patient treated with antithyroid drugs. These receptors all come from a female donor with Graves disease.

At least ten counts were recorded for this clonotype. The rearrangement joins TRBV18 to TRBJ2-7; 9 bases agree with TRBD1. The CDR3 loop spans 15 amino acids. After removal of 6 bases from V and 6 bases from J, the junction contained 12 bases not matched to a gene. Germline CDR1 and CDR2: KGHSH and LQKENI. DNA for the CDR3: TGTGCCAGCTCCCGGGCCGGGACAGGGCTAGCCGAGCAGTACTTC. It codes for CASSRAGTGLAEQYF.

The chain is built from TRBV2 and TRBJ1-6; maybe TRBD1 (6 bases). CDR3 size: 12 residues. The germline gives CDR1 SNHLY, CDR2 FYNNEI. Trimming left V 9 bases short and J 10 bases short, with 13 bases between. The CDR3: CARSGTTSPLHF. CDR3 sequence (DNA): TGTGCCAGATCCGGGACAACCTCACCCCTCCACTTT.

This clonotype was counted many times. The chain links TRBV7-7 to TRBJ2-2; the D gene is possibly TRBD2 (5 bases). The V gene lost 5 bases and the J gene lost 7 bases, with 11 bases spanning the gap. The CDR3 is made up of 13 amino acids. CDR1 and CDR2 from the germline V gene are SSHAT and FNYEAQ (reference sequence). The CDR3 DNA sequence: TGTGCCAGCAGCCCGGGAAGGAGCGGGGAGCTGTTTTTT. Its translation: CASSPGRSGELFF.

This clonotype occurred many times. CDR3 region: CSAGGDRTQPQHF. The CDR3 DNA reads as TGCAGTGCTGGGGGGGACCGTACTCAGCCCCAGCATTTT. The J gene is TRBJ1-5, the V gene TRBV20-1; possible D gene TRBD1, 5 bases. Per germline, CDR1 DFQATT and CDR2 SNEGSKA (reference sequence). This CDR3 comprises 13 residues. V lost 5 bases and J 6 bases, leaving 14 bases between the germline ends.

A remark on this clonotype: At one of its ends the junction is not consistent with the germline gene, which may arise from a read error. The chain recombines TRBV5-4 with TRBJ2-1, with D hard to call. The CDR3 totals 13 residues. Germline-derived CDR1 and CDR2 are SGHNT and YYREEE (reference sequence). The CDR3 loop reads CASNLLQNNEQFF. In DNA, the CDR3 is TGTGCCAGCAACTTGCTCCAGAACAATGAGCAGTTCTTC.

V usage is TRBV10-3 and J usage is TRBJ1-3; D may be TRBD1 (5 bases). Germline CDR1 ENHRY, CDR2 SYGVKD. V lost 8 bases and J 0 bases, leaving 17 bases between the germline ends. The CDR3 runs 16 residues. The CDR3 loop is CAILPSGPSSGNTIYF. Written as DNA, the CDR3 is TGTGCCATCTTGCCCTCGGGGCCAAGCTCTGGAAACACCATATATTTT.

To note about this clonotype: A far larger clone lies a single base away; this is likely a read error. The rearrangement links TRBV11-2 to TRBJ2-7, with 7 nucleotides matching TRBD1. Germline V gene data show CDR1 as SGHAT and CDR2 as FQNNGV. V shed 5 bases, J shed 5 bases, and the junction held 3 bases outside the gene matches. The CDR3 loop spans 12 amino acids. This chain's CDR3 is CASSQDRDEQYF. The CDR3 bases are TGTGCCAGCAGCCAAGACAGGGACGAGCAGTACTTC.

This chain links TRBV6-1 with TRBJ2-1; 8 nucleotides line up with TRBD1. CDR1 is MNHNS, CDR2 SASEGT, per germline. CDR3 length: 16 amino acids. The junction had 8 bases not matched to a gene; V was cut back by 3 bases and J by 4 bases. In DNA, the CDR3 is TGTGCCAGCAGTGACGGGGACAGGAGGATTTACAATGAGCAGTTCTTC. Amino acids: CASSDGDRRIYNEQFF.

DNA of the CDR3: TGTGCCAGCAGCCAAGACAGGGGCGCGGGCAACACTGAAGCTTTCTTT. The encoded protein is CASSQDRGAGNTEAFF. This chain links TRBV7-2 with TRBJ1-1; 8 bases match TRBD1. Per germline, CDR1 SGHTA and CDR2 FQGNSA. This CDR3 has 16 residues. J gave up 2 bases and V 5 bases, and 10 bases lay outside the gene matches.

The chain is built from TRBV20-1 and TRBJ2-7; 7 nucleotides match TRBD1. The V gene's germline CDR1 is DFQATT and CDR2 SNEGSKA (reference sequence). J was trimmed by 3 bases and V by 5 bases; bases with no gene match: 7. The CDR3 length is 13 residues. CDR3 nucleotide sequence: TGCAGTGCTTTAAGACAGGGATTCTACGAGCAGTACTTC. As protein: CSALRQGFYEQYF.

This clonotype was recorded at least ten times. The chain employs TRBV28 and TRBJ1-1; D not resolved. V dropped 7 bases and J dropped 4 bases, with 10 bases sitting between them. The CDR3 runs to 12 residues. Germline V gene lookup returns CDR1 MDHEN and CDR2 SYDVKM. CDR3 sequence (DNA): TGTGCCAGCAACGTCGTAAGCACTGAAGCTTTCTTT. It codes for CASNVVSTEAFF.

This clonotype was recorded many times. DNA of the CDR3: TGTGCCAGCAGCCGGACTAGCGGGCCCTACGAGCAGTACTTC. Protein sequence: CASSRTSGPYEQYF. V is TRBV3-1 and J is TRBJ2-7; TRBD2 matches 11 bases. V lost 4 bases and J lost 2; bases outside the gene matches: 1. This CDR3 spans 14 amino acids. Germline CDR1 LGHDT, CDR2 YNNKEL (reference sequence).

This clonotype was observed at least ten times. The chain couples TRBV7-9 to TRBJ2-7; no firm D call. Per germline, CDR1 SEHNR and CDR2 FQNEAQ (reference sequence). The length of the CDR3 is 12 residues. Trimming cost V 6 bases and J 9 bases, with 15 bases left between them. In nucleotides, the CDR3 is TGTGCCAGCAGAAATGGCCCAGAGGTGCAGTACTTC. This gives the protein CASRNGPEVQYF.

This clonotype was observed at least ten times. CDR3 coding DNA: TGTGCCAGCATCCGGACTAGCGGCTCCTACGAGCAGTACTTC. This sequence encodes CASIRTSGSYEQYF. V gene TRBV2 combines with J gene TRBJ2-7; TRBD2 matches 10 bases. With V trimmed by 7 bases and J by 0 bases, 3 bases remained unmatched. This CDR3 contains 14 residues. CDR1 is SNHLY and CDR2 is FYNNEI in the germline V gene.

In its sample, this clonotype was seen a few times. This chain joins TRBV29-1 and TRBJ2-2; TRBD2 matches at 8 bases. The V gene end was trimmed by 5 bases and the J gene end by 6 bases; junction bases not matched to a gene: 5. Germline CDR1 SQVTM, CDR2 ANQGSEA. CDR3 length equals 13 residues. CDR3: CSVTGGGSGELFF. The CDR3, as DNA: TGCAGCGTTACGGGGGGGGGGTCCGGGGAGCTGTTTTTT.

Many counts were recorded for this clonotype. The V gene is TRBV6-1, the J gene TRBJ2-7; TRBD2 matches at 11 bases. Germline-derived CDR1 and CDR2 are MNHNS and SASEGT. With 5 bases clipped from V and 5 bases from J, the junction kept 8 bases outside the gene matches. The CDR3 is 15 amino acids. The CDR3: CASSRLAGMGHEQYF. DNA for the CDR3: TGTGCCAGCAGTAGACTAGCGGGGATGGGGCACGAGCAGTACTTC.

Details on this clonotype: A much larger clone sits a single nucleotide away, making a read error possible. CDR3 coding DNA: TGTGCCAGCAGTTTAGGAGTAGCGGGGCTCACCTACGAGCAGCACTTC. Translating gives CASSLGVAGLTYEQHF. V is TRBV28 and J is TRBJ2-7; 8 bases match TRBD2. CDR1 is MDHEN and CDR2 is SYDVKM in the germline V gene. This CDR3 spans 16 amino acids.

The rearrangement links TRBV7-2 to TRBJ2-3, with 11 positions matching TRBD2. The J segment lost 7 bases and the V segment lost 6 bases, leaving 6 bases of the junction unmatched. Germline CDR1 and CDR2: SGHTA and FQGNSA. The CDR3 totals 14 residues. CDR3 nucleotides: TGTGCCAGCAGACGGACTAGCGGGTCTAATACGCAGTATTTT. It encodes CASRRTSGSNTQYF.

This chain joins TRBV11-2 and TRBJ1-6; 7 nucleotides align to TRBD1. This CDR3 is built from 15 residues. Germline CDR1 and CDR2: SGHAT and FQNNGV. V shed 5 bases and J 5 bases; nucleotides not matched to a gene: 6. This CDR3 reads CASSHRDRDNSPLHF. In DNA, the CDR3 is TGTGCCAGCAGCCACCGGGACAGAGATAATTCACCCCTCCACTTT.

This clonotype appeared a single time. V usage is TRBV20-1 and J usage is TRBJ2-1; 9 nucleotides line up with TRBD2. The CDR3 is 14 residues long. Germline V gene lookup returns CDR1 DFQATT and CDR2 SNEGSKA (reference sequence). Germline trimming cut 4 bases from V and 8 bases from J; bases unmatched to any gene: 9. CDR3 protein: CSATSSGIGDEQFF. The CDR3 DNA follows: TGCAGTGCTACTTCTAGCGGGATAGGCGATGAGCAGTTCTTC.

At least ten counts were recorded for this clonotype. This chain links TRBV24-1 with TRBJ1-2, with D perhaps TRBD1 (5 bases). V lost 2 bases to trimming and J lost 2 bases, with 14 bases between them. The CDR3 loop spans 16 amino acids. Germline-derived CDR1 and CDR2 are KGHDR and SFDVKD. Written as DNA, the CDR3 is TGTGCCACCAGTGATTCAACCGGACAAGGAAACTATGGCTACACCTTC. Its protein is CATSDSTGQGNYGYTF.

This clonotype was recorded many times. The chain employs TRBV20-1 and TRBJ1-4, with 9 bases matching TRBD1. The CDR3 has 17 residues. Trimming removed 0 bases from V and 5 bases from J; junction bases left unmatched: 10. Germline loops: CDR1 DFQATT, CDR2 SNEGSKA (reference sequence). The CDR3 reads CSARDVSTGGGNEKLFF. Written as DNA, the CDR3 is TGCAGTGCTAGAGATGTTTCGACAGGGGGTGGGAATGAAAAACTGTTTTTT.

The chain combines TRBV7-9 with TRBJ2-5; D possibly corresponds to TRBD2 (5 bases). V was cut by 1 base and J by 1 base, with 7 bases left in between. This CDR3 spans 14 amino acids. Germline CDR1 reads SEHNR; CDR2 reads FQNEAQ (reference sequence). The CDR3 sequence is CASSLVTTQETQYF. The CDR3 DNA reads TGTGCCAGCAGCTTAGTGACTACCCAAGAGACCCAGTACTTC.

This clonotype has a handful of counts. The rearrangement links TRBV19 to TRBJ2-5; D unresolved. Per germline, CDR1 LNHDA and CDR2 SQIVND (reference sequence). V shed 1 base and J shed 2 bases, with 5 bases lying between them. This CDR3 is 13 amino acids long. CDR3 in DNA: TGTGCCAGTAGTATAGGCACACAAGAGACCCAGTACTTC. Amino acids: CASSIGTQETQYF.

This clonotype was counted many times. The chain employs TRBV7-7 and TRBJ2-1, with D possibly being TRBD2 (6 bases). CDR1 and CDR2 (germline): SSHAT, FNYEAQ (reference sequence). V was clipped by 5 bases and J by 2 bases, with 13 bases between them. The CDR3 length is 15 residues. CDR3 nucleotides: TGTGCCAGCAGCATACTAGCAAGCCCCTACAATGAGCAGTTCTTC. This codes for CASSILASPYNEQFF. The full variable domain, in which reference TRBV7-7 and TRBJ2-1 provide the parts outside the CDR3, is GAGVSQSPRYKVTKRGQDVTLRCDPISSHATLYWYQQALGQGPEFLTYFNYEAQPDKSGLPSDRFSAERPEGSISTLTIQRTEQRDSAMYRCASSILASPYNEQFFGPGTRLTVL.